One and the same sample provided the 21 T cell receptor beta chains below, sequenced in a study of cytomegalovirus exposure and HLA in healthy donors. Clones were read by immunoSEQ multiplex PCR, and TCRdb kept only the in-frame ones, dropping some. The sample yields 150,000 to 200,000 clones, 81% seen once. Material for sequencing was PBMCs. The receptor source for this set is a woman younger than 45 in good health and CMV-seronegative.

This clone has only a few counts. The V and J genes are TRBV9 and TRBJ1-6; D gene unclear. The CDR3 is 13 amino acids. The V and J ends lost 0 bases and 10 bases respectively, with 8 bases between them. Germline lookup yields CDR1 SGDLS and CDR2 YYNGEE. In DNA, the CDR3 is TGTGCCAGCAGCGTAGACCGGGAATCACCCCTCCACTTT. Translation: CASSVDRESPLHF.

The V gene is TRBV5-1, the J gene TRBJ2-3; 11 bases are shared with TRBD2. Trimming cost V 3 bases and J 4 bases; bases outside gene matches: 7. There are 16 residues in the CDR3. From germline, CDR1 is SGHRS and CDR2 YFSETQ. DNA for the CDR3: TGCGCCAGCAGCTCTAGTAGCGGGAGGGGGCCAGATACGCAGTATTTT. This sequence encodes CASSSSSGRGPDTQYF.

The genes are TRBV5-1 and TRBJ1-1; possible D gene TRBD1, 6 bases. The CDR3 is made up of 15 amino acids. The ends were cut back, 2 bases at V and 6 bases at J, with 17 bases in the middle. CDR1 SGHRS and CDR2 YFSETQ come from the germline V gene. The CDR3 nucleotides are TGCGCCAGCAGCTTTGGTACCGGGACATCTCCTGAAGCTTTCTTT. Encoded protein: CASSFGTGTSPEAFF.

The chain joins TRBV30 to TRBJ2-7, with TRBD1 identical over 7 bases. With 4 bases clipped from V and 2 bases from J, the junction kept 5 bases outside the gene matches. CDR1 is GTSNPN and CDR2 is SVGIG in the germline V gene (reference sequence). The CDR3 extends over 13 amino acids. CDR3: CAWTPGTAYEQYF. The CDR3 region has the DNA TGTGCCTGGACACCTGGGACAGCCTACGAGCAGTACTTC.

This clone was found once. The chain joins TRBV6-5 to TRBJ1-1; 9 positions match TRBD1. Germline trimming cut 9 bases from V and 5 bases from J; bases unmatched to any gene: 13. Germline CDR1 and CDR2: MNHEY and SVGAGI. The CDR3 consists of 15 residues. The CDR3 DNA is TGTGCCAGTAAAGCCCGGGGGACAGGGAGAACTGAAGCTTTCTTT. Amino acids: CASKARGTGRTEAFF.

The genes are TRBV7-6 and TRBJ2-3; tentative D call: TRBD1 (5 bases). The CDR3 consists of 17 residues. Trimming left V 1 base short and J 4 bases short, with 18 bases between. CDR1 SGHVS and CDR2 FNYEAQ come from the germline V gene. The CDR3 region has the DNA TGTGCCAGCAGCTTAGGCGTAGGACAACGTGGGGCAGATACGCAGTATTTT. It yields the protein CASSLGVGQRGADTQYF.

The rearrangement uses TRBV10-1 and TRBJ2-5; the match to TRBD1 covers 9 bases. Germline CDR1 WNHNN, CDR2 SYGVQD (reference sequence). The CDR3 is 16 residues long. Trimming took 4 bases from V and 1 from J; bases not matched to a gene: 7. CDR3 nucleotide sequence: TGCGCCAGCAGTGGAAACCGGGACAGGGCCCAAGAGACCCAGTACTTC. Residues: CASSGNRDRAQETQYF.

The chain carries TRBV27 and TRBJ1-1; a possible D gene is TRBD1 (5 bases). V was clipped by 8 bases and J by 4 bases, with 14 bases between them. This CDR3 region has 13 residues. Germline V gene lookup returns CDR1 MNHEY and CDR2 SMNVEV (reference sequence). The CDR3 region has the DNA TGTGCCAGCGCCCTGGGGGGTGGCACTGAAGCTTTCTTT. Translated, it gives CASALGGGTEAFF.

The genes are TRBV2 and TRBJ2-3; TRBD1 agrees at 8 bases. The CDR3 length is 15 residues. After removal of 5 bases from V and 4 bases from J, the junction contained 8 bases not matched to a gene. Per the germline V gene, CDR1 is SNHLY and CDR2 is FYNNEI. CDR3 sequence (DNA): TGTGCCAGCAGTCCAGGACAGGGCTCAGCAGATACGCAGTATTTT. It encodes CASSPGQGSADTQYF.

The chain joins TRBV18 to TRBJ1-1, with 9 bases that match TRBD1. The CDR3 is 14 amino acids. CDR1 is KGHSH, CDR2 LQKENI, per germline. Trimming removed 3 bases from V and 4 bases from J; junction bases left unmatched: 3. As DNA, the CDR3 is TGTGCCAGCTCACCTGGGACAGGGCCCACTGAAGCTTTCTTT. Its translation: CASSPGTGPTEAFF.

The genes are TRBV4-1 and TRBJ1-1; possibly TRBD1 for D (6 bases). V shed 0 bases and J shed 4 bases, with 9 bases lying between them. The CDR3 has 14 amino acids. Germline V CDR1 and CDR2: MGHRA, YSYEKL. The CDR3 is CASSQDGGPTEAFF. CDR3 DNA: TGCGCCAGCAGCCAAGATGGGGGCCCCACTGAAGCTTTCTTT.

The chain uses TRBV9 and TRBJ2-5; 8 bases are shared with TRBD1. The CDR3 has 16 amino acids. V shed 4 bases and J 1 base; nucleotides not matched to a gene: 9. Germline CDR1 and CDR2: SGDLS and YYNGEE. CDR3 amino acids: CASSLTQGGTQETQYF. The CDR3 DNA sequence: TGTGCCAGCAGCCTTACACAGGGGGGAACCCAAGAGACCCAGTACTTC.

This clone was seen a single time. This chain links TRBV2 with TRBJ2-7; no reliable D call. From germline, CDR1 is SNHLY and CDR2 FYNNEI. The CDR3 totals 13 residues. V dropped 2 bases and J dropped 10 bases, with 15 bases sitting between them. The CDR3 spells CASSELDGPPQYF. CDR3 DNA: TGTGCCAGCAGTGAATTAGATGGGCCACCCCAGTACTTC. Complete variable domain (other parts from reference TRBV2 and TRBJ2-7): EPEVTQTPSHQVTQMGQEVILRCVPISNHLYFYWYRQILGQKVEFLVSFYNNEISEKSEIFDDQFSVERPDGSNFTLKIRSTKLEDSAMYFCASSELDGPPQYFGPGTRLTVT.

The rearrangement joins TRBV7-9 to TRBJ2-2; TRBD1 agrees at 7 bases. J lost 1 base, V lost 5 bases, and 7 bases had no gene match. This CDR3 has 16 residues. The germline CDR1 and CDR2 sequences are SEHNR and FQNEAQ (reference sequence). The CDR3 protein is CASSPPGQMNTGELFF. The CDR3 DNA reads TGTGCCAGCAGCCCTCCGGGACAGATGAACACCGGGGAGCTGTTTTTT.

The V and J genes are TRBV15 and TRBJ2-3; TRBD2 matches at 10 bases. Germline values: CDR1 LNHNV, CDR2 YYDKDF (reference sequence). V lost 1 base and J lost 3; bases outside the gene matches: 1. The CDR3 has 15 amino acids. Here the CDR3 reads CATSRASGRTDTQYF. Written as DNA, the CDR3 is TGTGCCACCAGCAGAGCTAGCGGGAGAACAGATACGCAGTATTTT.

The rearrangement uses TRBV28 and TRBJ2-7, with D possibly being TRBD2 (6 bases). Trimming took 7 bases from V and 3 from J, leaving 16 bases between them. The CDR3 sequence is 14 residues long. The V gene's germline CDR1 is MDHEN and CDR2 SYDVKM. In nucleotides, the CDR3 is TGTGCCAGCATAACGGCGGGGATTAACTACGAGCAGTACTTC. This translates into CASITAGINYEQYF. The whole variable domain, filled in from reference TRBV28 and TRBJ2-7, reads DVKVTQSSRYLVKRTGEKVFLECVQDMDHENMFWYRQDPGLGLRLIYFSYDVKMKEKGDIPEGYSVSREKKERFSLILESASTNQTSMYLCASITAGINYEQYFGPGTRLTVT.

The rearrangement links TRBV18 to TRBJ1-4; 7 positions agree with TRBD1. Germline assignment: CDR1 KGHSH and CDR2 LQKENI. The CDR3 extends over 13 amino acids. Losses at the gene ends were 4 bases for V and 6 bases for J; bases not matched to a gene: 2. CDR3 protein: CASSLGQDEKLFF. The CDR3, as DNA: TGTGCCAGCTCACTCGGACAGGATGAAAAACTGTTTTTT.

About this clone itself: This sample also contains other DNA sequences that code for the same CDR3. J is TRBJ2-5 and V is TRBV6-5; a possible D gene is TRBD2 (6 bases). Per the germline V gene, CDR1 is MNHEY and CDR2 is SVGAGI. The CDR3 totals 13 residues. The V gene lost 2 bases and the J gene lost 5 bases, with 9 bases spanning the gap. Here the CDR3 DNA reads TGTGCCAGCAGTTACGGAGGGCGGGAGACCCAGTACTTC. It is translated as CASSYGGRETQYF.

This clone was observed a few times. The chain combines TRBV4-1 with TRBJ1-5, with TRBD1 matching 8 bases. Germline CDR1 is MGHRA and CDR2 is YSYEKL. V dropped 1 base and J dropped 6; count of bases not matched to a gene: 8. This CDR3 has 16 amino acids. In nucleotides, the CDR3 is TGCGCCAGCAGCCAAGCGGGGGGACAGGTGTTTCAGCCCCAGCATTTT. This sequence encodes CASSQAGGQVFQPQHF.

This sequence joins TRBV25-1 and TRBJ2-3; 13 nucleotides line up with TRBD2. CDR1 is MGHDK and CDR2 is SYGVNS in the germline V gene. The CDR3 spans 15 residues. The V and J ends lost 6 bases and 7 bases, in that order; junction bases with no gene match: 7. The CDR3 sequence: CASRPAGTSGNTQYF. DNA for the CDR3: TGTGCCAGCAGACCTGCAGGGACTAGCGGGAATACGCAGTATTTT.

The V and J genes are TRBV4-1 and TRBJ2-7; TRBD1 matches 12 bases. The CDR3 has 16 residues. CDR1 MGHRA and CDR2 YSYEKL come from the germline V gene. V gave up 3 bases and J gave up 5 bases; unmatched junction bases: 8. As DNA, the CDR3 is TGCGCCAGCAGCCAGACACCGGGACAGGGGGCTCACGAGCAGTACTTC. It specifies CASSQTPGQGAHEQYF.